The T cell receptor beta chain under discussion was sequenced for a study of cytomegalovirus exposure and HLA in healthy donors. Sequencing was performed with immunoSEQ multiplex PCR; in TCRdb, only in-frame clones are kept and a portion is missing. The table shows about 280,000 clones, with roughly 85% occurring only once. Germline V gene data show CDR1 as SNHLY and CDR2 as FYNNEI. The CDR3 is 12 amino acids. The germline V and J ends were trimmed by 7 bases and 2 bases, with 8 bases remaining between them. The sequence was collected from a woman in her late teens or twenties in good health and CMV-seronegative. The specimen sequenced was PBMCs. V gene TRBV2 combines with J gene TRBJ2-5; D remains unclear. The CDR3 DNA reads as TGTGCCAGCACGGCGGTACAAGAGACCCAGTACTTC. Translation: CASTAVQETQYF. Variable domain in full (rest from reference TRBV2 and TRBJ2-5): EPEVTQTPSHQVTQMGQEVILRCVPISNHLYFYWYRQILGQKVEFLVSFYNNEISEKSEIFDDQFSVERPDGSNFTLKIRSTKLEDSAMYFCASTAVQETQYFGPGTRLLVL.